This entry describes one T cell receptor beta chain. This may be a read error, as it is one base from a much larger clone. This sample is part of a study of molecular identifiers for immune sequencing clone quantification. Previously described methods and listed TCR primers produced bulk TCR libraries. TCRdb redid the calling of the PCR reads with MiXCR, one entry per CDR3 protein. The data show some 650,000 distinct CDR3 sequences, 15% to 20% seen once. The CDR3 has 15 residues. V lost 4 bases, J lost 5 bases, and 15 bases lay in between. Germline values: CDR1 SEHNR, CDR2 FQNEAQ (reference sequence). The TCR comes from a human donor in good health. Some libraries in this study had Jurkat cell RNA spiked in. V gene TRBV7-9 combines with J gene TRBJ1-5; tentative D call: TRBD1 (5 bases). The sequencing sample was made of naive CD8+ T cells from blood, with Jurkat cell RNA spiked in. As to subset: FACS-sorted CD8+CD4-CCR7+CD45RA+ naive T cells. The CDR3 loop reads CASSSAGQGDQPQHF. The CDR3 DNA follows: TGTGCCAGCAGCTCTGCGGGTCAGGGCGATCAGCCCCAGCATTTT.